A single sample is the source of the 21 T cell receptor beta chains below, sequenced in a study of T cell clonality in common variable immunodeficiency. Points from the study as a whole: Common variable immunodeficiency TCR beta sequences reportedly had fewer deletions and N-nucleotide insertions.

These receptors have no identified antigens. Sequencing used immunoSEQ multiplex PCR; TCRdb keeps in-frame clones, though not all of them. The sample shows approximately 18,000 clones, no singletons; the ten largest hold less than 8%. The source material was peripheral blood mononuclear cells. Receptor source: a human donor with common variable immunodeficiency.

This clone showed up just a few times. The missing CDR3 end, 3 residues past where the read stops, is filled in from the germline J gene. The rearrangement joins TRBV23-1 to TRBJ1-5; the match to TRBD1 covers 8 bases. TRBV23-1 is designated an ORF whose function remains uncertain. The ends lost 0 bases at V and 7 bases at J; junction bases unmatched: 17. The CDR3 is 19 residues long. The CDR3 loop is CASSQSTRGRVCGMQPQHF. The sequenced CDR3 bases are TGCGCCAGCAGTCAATCCACCAGGGGGCGCGTCTGTGGCATGCAGCCC.

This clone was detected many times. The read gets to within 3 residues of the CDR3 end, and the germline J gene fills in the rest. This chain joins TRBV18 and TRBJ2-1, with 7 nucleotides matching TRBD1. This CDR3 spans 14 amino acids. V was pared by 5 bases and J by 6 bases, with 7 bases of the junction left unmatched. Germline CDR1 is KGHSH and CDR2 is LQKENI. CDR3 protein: CASSAAGGSNEQFF. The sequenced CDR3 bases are TGTGCCAGCTCAGCGGCAGGGGGAAGCAATGAG.

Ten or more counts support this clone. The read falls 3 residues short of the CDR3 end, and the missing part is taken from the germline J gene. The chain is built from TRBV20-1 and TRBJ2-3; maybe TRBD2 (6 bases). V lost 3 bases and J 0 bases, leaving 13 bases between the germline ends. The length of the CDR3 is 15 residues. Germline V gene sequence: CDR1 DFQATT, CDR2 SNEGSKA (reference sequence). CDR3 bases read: TGCAGTGCTAGGCCCGCGGGGATTAGCACAGATACG. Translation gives CSARPAGISTDT. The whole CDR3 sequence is CSARPAGISTDTQYF.

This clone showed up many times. CDR3 DNA (partial): TGCAGTGCTAGATATATTTCGGGGGGCTTGACCTCAAAAGACTACGAG. Its protein product is CSARYISGGLTSKDYE. The whole CDR3 sequence reads CSARYISGGLTSKDYEQYF. The chain carries TRBV20-1 and TRBJ2-7; D is possibly TRBD2 (7 bases). The read halts 3 residues ahead of the CDR3 end, with the missing end drawn from the germline J gene. CDR1 and CDR2 from the germline V gene are DFQATT and SNEGSKA (reference sequence). Between the trimmed V and J ends, which lost 2 bases and 3 bases, there was a span of 29 bases. CDR3 length equals 19 residues.

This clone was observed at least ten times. The covered CDR3 bases are TGTGCCAGCAGTGATTTCGCTGAA. It codes for CASSDFAE. The full CDR3 reads CASSDFAEAFF. V is TRBV2 and J is TRBJ1-1; D remains ambiguous. The CDR3 end falls 3 residues outside the read, so it is completed with the germline J gene. Germline loops: CDR1 SNHLY, CDR2 FYNNEI. The V end was cut by 3 bases, the J end by 6 bases, with 5 bases between. This CDR3 comprises 11 residues.

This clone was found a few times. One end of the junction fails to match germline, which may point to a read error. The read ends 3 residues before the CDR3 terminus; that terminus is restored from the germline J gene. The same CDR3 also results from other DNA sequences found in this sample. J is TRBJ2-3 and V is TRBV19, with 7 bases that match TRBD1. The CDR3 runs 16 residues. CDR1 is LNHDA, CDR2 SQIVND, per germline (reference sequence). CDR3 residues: CASSIGVDRDTDTQYF. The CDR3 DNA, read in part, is TGTGCTAGTAGTATAGGGGTCGACAGGGACACAGATACG.

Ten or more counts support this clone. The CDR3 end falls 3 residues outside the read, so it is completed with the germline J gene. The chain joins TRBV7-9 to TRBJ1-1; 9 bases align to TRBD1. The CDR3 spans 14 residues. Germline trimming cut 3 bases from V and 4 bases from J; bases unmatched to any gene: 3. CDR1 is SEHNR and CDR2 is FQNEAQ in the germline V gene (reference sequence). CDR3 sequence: CASSFRQGGTEAFF. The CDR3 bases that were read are TGTGCCAGCAGCTTCCGACAGGGGGGCACTGAA. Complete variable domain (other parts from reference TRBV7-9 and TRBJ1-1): DTGVSQNPRHKITKRGQNVTFRCDPISEHNRLYWYRQTLGQGPEFLTYFQNEAQLEKSRLLSDRFSAERPKGSFSTLEIQRTEQGDSAMYLCASSFRQGGTEAFFGQGTRLTVV.

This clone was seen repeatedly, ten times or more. The DNA read from the CDR3 is TGCGCCAGCAGCAATACAGGGGGCCCCTACGAG. It specifies CASSNTGGPYE. In full, the CDR3 reads CASSNTGGPYEQYF. V usage is TRBV5-1 and J usage is TRBJ2-7; 9 bases are shared with TRBD1. The sequenced fragment ends 3 residues before the CDR3 boundary, so the rest is inferred from the germline J gene. The CDR3 loop spans 14 amino acids. CDR1 and CDR2 from the germline V gene are SGHRS and YFSETQ. V lost 4 bases, J lost 2 bases, and 4 bases stayed unmatched.

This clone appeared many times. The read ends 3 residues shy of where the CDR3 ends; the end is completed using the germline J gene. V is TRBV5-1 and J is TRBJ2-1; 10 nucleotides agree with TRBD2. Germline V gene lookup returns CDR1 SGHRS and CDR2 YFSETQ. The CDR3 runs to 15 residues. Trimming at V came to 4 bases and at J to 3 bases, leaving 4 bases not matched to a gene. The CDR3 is CASSASSGGYNEQFF. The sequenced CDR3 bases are TGCGCCAGCAGCGCGTCTAGCGGGGGCTACAATGAG.

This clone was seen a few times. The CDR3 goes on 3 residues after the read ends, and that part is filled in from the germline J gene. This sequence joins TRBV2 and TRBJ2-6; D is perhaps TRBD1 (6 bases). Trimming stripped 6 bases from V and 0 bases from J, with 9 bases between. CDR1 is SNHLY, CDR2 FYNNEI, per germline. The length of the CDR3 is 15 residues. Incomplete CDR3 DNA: TGTGCCAGCAGGGACAGACCCTCTGGGGCCAACGTC. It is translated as CASRDRPSGANV. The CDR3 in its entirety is CASRDRPSGANVLTF. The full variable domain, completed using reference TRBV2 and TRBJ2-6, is EPEVTQTPSHQVTQMGQEVILRCVPISNHLYFYWYRQILGQKVEFLVSFYNNEISEKSEIFDDQFSVERPDGSNFTLKIRSTKLEDSAMYFCASRDRPSGANVLTFGAGSRLTVL.

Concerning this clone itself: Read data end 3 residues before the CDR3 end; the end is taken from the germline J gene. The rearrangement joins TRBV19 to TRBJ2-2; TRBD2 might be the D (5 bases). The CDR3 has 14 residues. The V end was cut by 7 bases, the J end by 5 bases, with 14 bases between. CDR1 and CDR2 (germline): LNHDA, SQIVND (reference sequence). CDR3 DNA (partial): TGTGCCAGTACCCTCAGAACGGGGACCGGGGAG. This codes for CASTLRTGTGE. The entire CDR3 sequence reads CASTLRTGTGELFF.

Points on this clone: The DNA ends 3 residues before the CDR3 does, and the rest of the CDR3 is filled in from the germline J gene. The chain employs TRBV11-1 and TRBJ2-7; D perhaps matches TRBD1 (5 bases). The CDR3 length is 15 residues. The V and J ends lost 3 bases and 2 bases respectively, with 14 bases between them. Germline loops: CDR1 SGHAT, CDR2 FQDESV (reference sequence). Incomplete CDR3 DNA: TGTGCCAGCAGCTTCGGTGTGGACACCACCTACGAG. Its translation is CASSFGVDTTYE. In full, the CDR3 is CASSFGVDTTYEQYF.

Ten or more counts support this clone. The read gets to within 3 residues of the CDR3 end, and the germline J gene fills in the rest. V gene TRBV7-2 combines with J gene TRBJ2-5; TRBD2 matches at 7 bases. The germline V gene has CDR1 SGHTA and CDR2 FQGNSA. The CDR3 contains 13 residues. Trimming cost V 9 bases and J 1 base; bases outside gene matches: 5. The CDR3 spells CASGRGPQETQYF. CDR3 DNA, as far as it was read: TGTGCCAGTGGGAGGGGCCCCCAAGAGACC.

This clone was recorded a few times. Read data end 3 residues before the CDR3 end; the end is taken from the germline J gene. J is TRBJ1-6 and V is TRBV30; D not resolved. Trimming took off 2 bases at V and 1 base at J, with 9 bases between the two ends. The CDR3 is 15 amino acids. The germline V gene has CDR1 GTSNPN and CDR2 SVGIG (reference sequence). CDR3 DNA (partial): TGTGCCTGGAGTAGGCGGGCGTCCTATAATTCACCC. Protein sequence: CAWSRRASYNSP. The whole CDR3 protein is CAWSRRASYNSPLHF.

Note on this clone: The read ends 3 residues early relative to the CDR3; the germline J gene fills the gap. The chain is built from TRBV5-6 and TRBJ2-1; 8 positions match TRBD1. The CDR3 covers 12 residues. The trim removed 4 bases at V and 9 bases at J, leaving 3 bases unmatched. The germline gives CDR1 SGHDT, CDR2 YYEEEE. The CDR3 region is CASSMTGVEQFF. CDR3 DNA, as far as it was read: TGTGCCAGCAGCATGACAGGGGTTGAG.

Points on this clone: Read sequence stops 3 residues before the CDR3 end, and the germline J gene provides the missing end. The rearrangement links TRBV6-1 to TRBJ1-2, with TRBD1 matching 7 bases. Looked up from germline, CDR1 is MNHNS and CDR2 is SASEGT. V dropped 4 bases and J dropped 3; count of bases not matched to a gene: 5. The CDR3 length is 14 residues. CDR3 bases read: TGTGCCAGCAGTGGCTTCGGGACAGACTATGGC. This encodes CASSGFGTDYG. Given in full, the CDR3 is CASSGFGTDYGYTF.

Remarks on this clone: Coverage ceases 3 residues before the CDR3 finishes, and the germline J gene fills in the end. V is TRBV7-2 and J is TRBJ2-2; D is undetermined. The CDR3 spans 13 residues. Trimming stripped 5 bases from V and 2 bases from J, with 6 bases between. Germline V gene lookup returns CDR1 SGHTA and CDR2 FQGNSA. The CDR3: CASSPKNTGELFF. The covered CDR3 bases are TGTGCCAGCAGCCCTAAAAACACCGGGGAG. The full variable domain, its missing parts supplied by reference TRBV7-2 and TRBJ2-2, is GAGVSQSPSNKVTEKGKDVELRCDPISGHTALYWYRQSLGQGLEFLIYFQGNSAPDKSGLPSDRFSAERTGGSVSTLTIQRTQQEDSAVYLCASSPKNTGELFFGEGSRLTVL.

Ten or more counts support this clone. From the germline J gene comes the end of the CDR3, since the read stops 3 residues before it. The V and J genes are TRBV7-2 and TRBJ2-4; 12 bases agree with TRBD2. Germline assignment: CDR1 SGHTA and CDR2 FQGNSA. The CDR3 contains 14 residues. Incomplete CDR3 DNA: TGTGCCAGCAGCCCCCGACTAGCGGGAGTCGTT. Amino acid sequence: CASSPRLAGVV. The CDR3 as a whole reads CASSPRLAGVVQYF.

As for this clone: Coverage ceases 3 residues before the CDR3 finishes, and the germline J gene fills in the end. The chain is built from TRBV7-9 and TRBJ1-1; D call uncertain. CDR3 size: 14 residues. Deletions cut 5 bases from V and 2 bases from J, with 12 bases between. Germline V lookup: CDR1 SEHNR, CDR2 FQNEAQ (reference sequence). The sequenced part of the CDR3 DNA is TGTGCCAGCAGCGAGACTCAACGTAACACTGAA. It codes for CASSETQRNTE. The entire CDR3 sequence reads CASSETQRNTEAFF.

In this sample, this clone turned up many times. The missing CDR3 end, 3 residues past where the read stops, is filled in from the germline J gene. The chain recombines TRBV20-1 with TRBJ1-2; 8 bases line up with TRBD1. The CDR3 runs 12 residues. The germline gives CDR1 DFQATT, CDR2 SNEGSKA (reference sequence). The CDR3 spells CSAKKTGEGYTF. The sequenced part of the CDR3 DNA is TGCAGTGCGAAAAAGACAGGGGAAGGC.

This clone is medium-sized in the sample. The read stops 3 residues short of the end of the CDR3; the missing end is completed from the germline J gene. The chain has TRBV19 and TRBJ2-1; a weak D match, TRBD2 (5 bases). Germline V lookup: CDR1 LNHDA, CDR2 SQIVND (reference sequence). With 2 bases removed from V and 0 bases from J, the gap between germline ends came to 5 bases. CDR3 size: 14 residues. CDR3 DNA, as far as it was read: TGTGCCAGTAGTATACTAGCCTCCTACAATGAG. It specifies CASSILASYNE. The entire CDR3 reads CASSILASYNEQFF.